This TCR beta chain was profiled in a study of T cells after yellow fever vaccination. About the research overall: Preparation of fractions with low cell numbers was performed using SMART-Seq v4 Ultra Low Input. Overall study results and limits: There was a possibility that FACS-sorted repertoires contained abundant clonotypes contaminating from the bulk population. Subsequent booster samples again held most clones from primary vaccination (less than 98% CD4, about 90% CD8).

Germline V gene lookup returns CDR1 SGHAT and CDR2 FQNNGV. The CDR3 is made up of 13 amino acids. V was clipped by 3 bases and J by 3 bases, with 8 bases between them. This clonotype was recorded many times. Its antigen remains unknown. Generation of TCR cDNA used 5'RACE template switching (which added a universal primer site and UMIs). TCRdb called the 5' RACE reads again in MiXCR, with one record for every CDR3 protein. The data contain about 330,000 distinct CDR3 sequences, over 3.5% of them singletons. The chain couples TRBV11-2 to TRBJ1-1; unclear D gene. Sequencing was performed on PBMCs, taken 5 days after the yellow fever booster vaccination. This receptor was identified in a man younger than 30 who received the YFV17D yellow fever vaccine. In DNA form, the CDR3 reads TGTGCCAGCAGCTTTCGGGTTGACACTGAAGCTTTCTTT. Its translation is CASSFRVDTEAFF.